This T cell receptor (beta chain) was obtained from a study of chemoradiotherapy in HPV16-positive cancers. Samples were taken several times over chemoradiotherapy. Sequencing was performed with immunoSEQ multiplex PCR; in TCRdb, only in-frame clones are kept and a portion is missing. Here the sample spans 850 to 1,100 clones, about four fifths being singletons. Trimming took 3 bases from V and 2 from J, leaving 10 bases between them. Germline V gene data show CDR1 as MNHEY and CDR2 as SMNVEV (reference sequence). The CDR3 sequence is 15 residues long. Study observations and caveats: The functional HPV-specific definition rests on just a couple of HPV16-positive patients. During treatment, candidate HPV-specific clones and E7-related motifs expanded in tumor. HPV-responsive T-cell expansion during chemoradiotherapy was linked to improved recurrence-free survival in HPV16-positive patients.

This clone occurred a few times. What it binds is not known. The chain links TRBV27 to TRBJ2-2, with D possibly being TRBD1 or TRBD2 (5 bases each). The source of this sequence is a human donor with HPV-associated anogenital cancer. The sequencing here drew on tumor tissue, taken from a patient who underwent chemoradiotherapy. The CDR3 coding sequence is TGTGCCAGCAGTTTGAAGGGGACCAACACCGGGGAGCTGTTTTTT. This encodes CASSLKGTNTGELFF.